A single sample gave rise to the 24 T cell receptor beta chains below, sequenced in a study of OX40 agonist ivuxolimab in advanced cancers. Sequencing was performed with immunoSEQ multiplex PCR; in TCRdb, only in-frame clones are kept and a portion is missing. The table lists about 70,000 clones, around nine tenths of them singletons. The input for sequencing was CD4+ or CD8+ T cells sorted from blood, taken in a trial of the OX40 agonist ivuxolimab. The receptors stem from an adult with an advanced solid tumor such as melanoma, head and neck, liver or kidney cancer.

V and J are TRBV27 and TRBJ1-1; D ambiguous. The germline V gene has CDR1 MNHEY and CDR2 SMNVEV (reference sequence). With 4 bases removed from V and 7 bases from J, the gap between germline ends came to 7 bases. The CDR3 runs 11 residues. Here the CDR3 reads CASSYLDEAFF. The CDR3 bases are TGTGCCAGCAGTTACTTAGATGAAGCTTTCTTT.

The CDR3 coding sequence is TGTGCCAGCAGTTCCGGAGCGGTAACAGATACGCAGTATTTT. Translation gives CASSSGAVTDTQYF. The J gene is TRBJ2-3, the V gene TRBV28, with a weak D call TRBD2 (5 bases). Trimming removed 4 bases from V and 3 bases from J, with 11 bases in between. Germline values: CDR1 MDHEN, CDR2 SYDVKM. This CDR3 is 14 amino acids long.

The chain recombines TRBV5-1 with TRBJ1-2, with 8 bases lining up with TRBD1. Trimming removed 4 bases from V and 7 bases from J; junction bases left unmatched: 12. CDR1 and CDR2 (germline): SGHRS, YFSETQ. The CDR3 totals 15 residues. CDR3 sequence reads: CASSGQGILMGGYTF. The CDR3 region has the DNA TGCGCCAGCAGCGGACAGGGTATCCTTATGGGTGGCTACACCTTC.

The chain recombines TRBV7-2 with TRBJ2-7, with 10 bases aligning to TRBD2. CDR3 size: 17 residues. After removal of 4 bases from V and 5 bases from J, the junction contained 14 bases not matched to a gene. Germline loops: CDR1 SGHTA, CDR2 FQGNSA. CDR3 region: CASSSNRAGGPVNEQYF. Written as DNA, the CDR3 is TGTGCCAGCAGCTCCAACCGAGCGGGGGGGCCGGTGAACGAGCAGTACTTC. Variable domain in full (rest from reference TRBV7-2 and TRBJ2-7): GAGVSQSPSNKVTEKGKDVELRCDPISGHTALYWYRQSLGQGLEFLIYFQGNSAPDKSGLPSDRFSAERTGGSVSTLTIQRTQQEDSAVYLCASSSNRAGGPVNEQYFGPGTRLTVT.

This clone was seen only once. The V and J genes are TRBV10-3 and TRBJ1-4, with 7 nucleotides matching TRBD1. V lost 4 bases, J lost 3 bases, and 5 bases stayed unmatched. The CDR3 consists of 15 residues. Germline-derived CDR1 and CDR2 are ENHRY and SYGVKD. CDR3 DNA: TGTGCCATCAGTGGAGGGGGCAGGGCTAATGAAAAACTGTTTTTT. Translated, it gives CAISGGGRANEKLFF.

This clone appeared once. The gene calls are TRBV18 and TRBJ2-7; D remains unclear. Between the trimmed V and J ends, which lost 3 bases and 0 bases, there was a span of 12 bases. This CDR3 comprises 15 residues. CDR1 and CDR2 from the germline V gene are KGHSH and LQKENI. CDR3 coding DNA: TGTGCCAGCTCACCCGCTAGTCGGGTCTCCTACGAGCAGTACTTC. Translation: CASSPASRVSYEQYF.

The chain recombines TRBV11-2 with TRBJ2-2; 13 bases align to TRBD2. CDR3 length: 17 residues. CDR1 and CDR2 from the germline V gene are SGHAT and FQNNGV. V was pared by 2 bases and J by 8 bases, with 8 bases of the junction left unmatched. The CDR3 region has the DNA TGTGCCAGCAGCTTACCTTGGACTAGCGGGGGTACGGGGGAGCTGTTTTTT. It codes for CASSLPWTSGGTGELFF.

V and J are TRBV7-2 and TRBJ2-3; possibly TRBD1 or TRBD2 for D (5 bases each). V was clipped by 1 base and J by 4 bases, with 9 bases between them. The CDR3 is 14 amino acids. CDR1 is SGHTA, CDR2 FQGNSA, per germline. The DNA of the CDR3 is TGTGCCAGCAGCTTAGGGGGGTGGTCAGATACGCAGTATTTT. Its translation is CASSLGGWSDTQYF.

This clone was recorded once. This chain joins TRBV27 and TRBJ1-2; 7 nucleotides agree with TRBD1. The V gene's germline CDR1 is MNHEY and CDR2 SMNVEV (reference sequence). J was trimmed by 3 bases and V by 6 bases; bases with no gene match: 4. The CDR3 loop spans 13 amino acids. CDR3 loop: CASSDDRDYGYTF. CDR3 nucleotides: TGTGCCAGCAGCGACGACAGGGACTATGGCTACACCTTC.

The genes are TRBV4-2 and TRBJ2-1; the D is unclear. CDR1 is LGHNA and CDR2 is YNFKEQ in the germline V gene. The ends were cut back, 3 bases at V and 3 bases at J, with 9 bases in the middle. The CDR3 runs to 14 residues. CDR3 in amino acids: CASSQGVYYNEQFF. CDR3 DNA sequence: TGTGCCAGCAGCCAGGGTGTCTACTACAATGAGCAGTTCTTC.

V and J are TRBV20-1 and TRBJ1-2, with unresolved D. Trimming removed 6 bases from V and 6 bases from J, with 11 bases in between. The germline V gene encodes CDR1 DFQATT and CDR2 SNEGSKA (reference sequence). The CDR3 length is 11 residues. CDR3 sequence: CSAKSGDGYTF. DNA for the CDR3: TGCAGTGCCAAGTCCGGGGATGGCTACACCTTC.

This clone came up a few times. V usage is TRBV7-8 and J usage is TRBJ1-2; 9 bases align to TRBD1. CDR1 SGHVS and CDR2 FQNEAQ come from the germline V gene. The CDR3 contains 14 residues. With 10 bases clipped from V and 6 bases from J, the junction kept 12 bases outside the gene matches. Written as DNA, the CDR3 is TGTGCCATCGTGAGACAGGGGGACGTGCATGGCTACACCTTC. As protein: CAIVRQGDVHGYTF.

This chain connects TRBV5-6 to TRBJ2-2, with 9 bases fitting TRBD1. Germline loops: CDR1 SGHDT, CDR2 YYEEEE. The CDR3 has 15 amino acids. Trimming at V came to 3 bases and at J to 4 bases, leaving 4 bases not matched to a gene. CDR3 loop: CASSWTGEGTGELFF. CDR3 DNA: TGTGCCAGCAGCTGGACAGGGGAAGGCACCGGGGAGCTGTTTTTT.

V usage is TRBV12-5 and J usage is TRBJ2-1; D is perhaps TRBD2 (5 bases). V lost 6 bases and J lost 8, with 17 bases in between. CDR1 is LGHNT, CDR2 FRNRAP, per germline. This CDR3 region has 14 residues. DNA for the CDR3: TGTGCTAGTGGCTTAGACTCGGGAATGGATGAGCAGTTCTTC. Amino acid sequence: CASGLDSGMDEQFF.

This chain joins TRBV19 and TRBJ2-5, with D possibly TRBD2 on 6 matching bases. V was shortened by 4 bases and J by 5 bases, with 11 bases between the two germline ends. The germline V gene encodes CDR1 LNHDA and CDR2 SQIVND (reference sequence). The CDR3 runs 13 residues. The CDR3 loop reads CASSKQAGETQYF. In nucleotides, the CDR3 is TGTGCCAGTAGTAAACAGGCGGGGGAGACCCAGTACTTC.

The rearrangement links TRBV7-9 to TRBJ2-7; D may be TRBD1 (6 bases). The CDR3 totals 14 residues. The germline V gene has CDR1 SEHNR and CDR2 FQNEAQ (reference sequence). V was trimmed by 6 bases and J by 2 bases, leaving 14 bases between them. CDR3 coding DNA: TGTGCCAGCAGTTCAACAGGGCTGGCCTACGAGCAGTACTTC. Amino acid sequence: CASSSTGLAYEQYF.

This chain joins TRBV5-6 and TRBJ2-7, with 9 bases lining up with TRBD1. The length of the CDR3 is 15 residues. The germline CDR1 and CDR2 sequences are SGHDT and YYEEEE. V was pared by 3 bases and J by 5 bases, with 9 bases of the junction left unmatched. The DNA of the CDR3 is TGTGCCAGCAGCTACACCGGGACAGGGCGGAACGAGCAGTACTTC. Protein: CASSYTGTGRNEQYF. The full variable domain, completed using reference TRBV5-6 and TRBJ2-7, is DAGVTQSPTHLIKTRGQQVTLRCSPKSGHDTVSWYQQALGQGPQFIFQYYEEEERQRGNFPDRFSGHQFPNYSSELNVNALLLGDSALYLCASSYTGTGRNEQYFGPGTRLTVT.

The chain uses TRBV10-2 and TRBJ2-1, with D perhaps matching TRBD1 or TRBD2 (5 bases each). The CDR3 covers 17 residues. The ends were cut back, 2 bases at V and 0 bases at J, with 14 bases in the middle. CDR1 and CDR2 from the germline V gene are WSHSY and SAAADI. The chain's CDR3 is CASSEPLGRSSYNEQFF. The CDR3 coding sequence is TGCGCCAGCAGTGAGCCGCTGGGACGGAGCTCCTACAATGAGCAGTTCTTC.

This chain connects TRBV7-8 to TRBJ2-5, with D maybe TRBD1 (6 bases). This CDR3 has 14 residues. Trimming took 5 bases from V and 5 from J, leaving 15 bases between them. Germline CDR1 is SGHVS and CDR2 is FQNEAQ. DNA for the CDR3: TGTGCCAGCAGCCTAGGGGGAAACGGGGAGACCCAGTACTTC. Translated, it gives CASSLGGNGETQYF.

V usage is TRBV27 and J usage is TRBJ1-4; perhaps TRBD1 as D (5 bases). Trimming removed 6 bases from V and 8 bases from J, with 19 bases in between. CDR3 length: 15 residues. Germline-derived CDR1 and CDR2 are MNHEY and SMNVEV (reference sequence). The CDR3 is CASSRAGGTNEKLFF. The CDR3 DNA follows: TGTGCCAGCAGCCGAGCGGGAGGGACGAACGAAAAACTGTTTTTT. Variable domain in full (rest from reference TRBV27 and TRBJ1-4): EAQVTQNPRYLITVTGKKLTVTCSQNMNHEYMSWYRQDPGLGLRQIYYSMNVEVTDKGDVPEGYKVSRKEKRNFPLILESPSPNQTSLYFCASSRAGGTNEKLFFGSGTQLSVL.

The chain recombines TRBV18 with TRBJ2-3; D is tentatively TRBD1 or TRBD2 (6 bases each). CDR3 length: 14 residues. Germline V gene data show CDR1 as KGHSH and CDR2 as LQKENI. Deletions cut 8 bases from V and 0 bases from J, with 12 bases between. In nucleotides, the CDR3 is TGTGCCAGCACGAACGGGGGCAGCACAGATACGCAGTATTTT. Translation: CASTNGGSTDTQYF.

V gene TRBV6-1 combines with J gene TRBJ2-7, with D possibly being TRBD2 (5 bases). The germline V gene has CDR1 MNHNS and CDR2 SASEGT. V lost 3 bases and J lost 3, with 15 bases in between. The CDR3 has 15 residues. CDR3 sequence (DNA): TGTGCCAGCAGTGAGCAGACACGGGCGGGCTACGAGCAGTACTTC. As protein: CASSEQTRAGYEQYF.

The V and J genes are TRBV29-1 and TRBJ2-3; TRBD2 aligns across 7 bases. V lost 7 bases, J lost 8 bases, and 15 bases stayed unmatched. The CDR3 extends over 14 amino acids. Germline assignment: CDR1 SQVTM and CDR2 ANQGSEA. The CDR3 coding sequence is TGCAGCGCGGCGAGGGAGGGCCGGGACGGTACGCAGTATTTT. Translating it yields CSAAREGRDGTQYF.

This clone was detected only once. The V gene is TRBV6-6, the J gene TRBJ1-2, with D unresolved. Germline V gene sequence: CDR1 MNHNY, CDR2 SVGAGI (reference sequence). The CDR3 runs to 14 residues. The germline V and J ends were trimmed by 6 bases and 3 bases, with 14 bases remaining between them. This CDR3 reads CASRYTTGDYGYTF. Written as DNA, the CDR3 is TGTGCCAGCAGATATACTACCGGGGACTATGGCTACACCTTC.